What follows are 29 T cell receptor beta chains derived from one specimen sequenced in a study of blood T cell repertoires in COVID-19. Only in-frame clones appear in the TCRdb table, and some are missing; sequencing was by immunoSEQ multiplex PCR. The sample carries over 250,000 clones, 88% recorded once. Sample: peripheral blood. The origin of the receptors is a man aged 55 to 70 who had recovered from COVID-19.

The rearrangement links TRBV5-1 to TRBJ1-4; 10 nucleotides line up with TRBD1. The CDR3 is 17 residues long. J gave up 0 bases and V 4 bases, and 6 bases lay outside the gene matches. Germline V gene sequence: CDR1 SGHRS, CDR2 YFSETQ. The CDR3 is CASSRTGGKATNEKLFF. The CDR3, as DNA: TGCGCCAGCAGCCGGACAGGGGGGAAAGCAACTAATGAAAAACTGTTTTTT.

CDR3 coding DNA: TGTGCCACCAGTGCAACAGGGCCGGCCTACGAGCAGTACTTC. Translation gives CATSATGPAYEQYF. The J gene is TRBJ2-7, the V gene TRBV24-1; possible D gene TRBD1, 6 bases. Germline V gene lookup returns CDR1 KGHDR and CDR2 SFDVKD. The CDR3 has 14 amino acids. Trimming took 5 bases from V and 2 from J, leaving 12 bases between them.

The count of this clone is one. V usage is TRBV6-6 and J usage is TRBJ1-5, with TRBD1 identical over 9 bases. Germline loops: CDR1 MNHNY, CDR2 SVGAGI (reference sequence). The CDR3 spans 17 residues. The V gene end was trimmed by 5 bases and the J gene end by 6 bases; junction bases not matched to a gene: 14. CDR3: CASSLTWTGVSGQPQHF. In DNA, the CDR3 is TGTGCCAGCAGTCTAACGTGGACAGGGGTTTCAGGTCAGCCCCAGCATTTT.

The V call is TRBV7-6, the J call TRBJ2-1; 8 bases match TRBD1. From germline, CDR1 is SGHVS and CDR2 FNYEAQ. This CDR3 region has 15 residues. With 2 bases clipped from V and 5 bases from J, the junction kept 5 bases outside the gene matches. CDR3 residues: CASSLLDRDDNEQFF. The CDR3 DNA follows: TGTGCCAGCAGCTTACTGGACAGGGATGACAATGAGCAGTTCTTC.

The chain links TRBV7-9 to TRBJ1-1, with unresolved D. The CDR3 runs to 14 residues. Germline V gene lookup returns CDR1 SEHNR and CDR2 FQNEAQ (reference sequence). V gave up 0 bases and J gave up 8 bases, with 13 bases separating them. The CDR3 region has the DNA TGTGCCAGCAGCTTAGCTGTTCCGGGTGGGGAAGCTTTCTTT. Its translation is CASSLAVPGGEAFF. Variable domain in full (rest from reference TRBV7-9 and TRBJ1-1): DTGVSQNPRHKITKRGQNVTFRCDPISEHNRLYWYRQTLGQGPEFLTYFQNEAQLEKSRLLSDRFSAERPKGSFSTLEIQRTEQGDSAMYLCASSLAVPGGEAFFGQGTRLTVV.

The rearrangement uses TRBV2 and TRBJ2-3, with 7 bases that match TRBD2. The CDR3 consists of 17 residues. The germline V gene encodes CDR1 SNHLY and CDR2 FYNNEI. Germline trimming cut 4 bases from V and 2 bases from J; bases unmatched to any gene: 12. The CDR3 here is CASSGDYTRRLTDTQYF. CDR3 bases: TGTGCCAGCAGTGGGGACTACACACGCCGACTCACAGATACGCAGTATTTT.

This chain connects TRBV5-1 to TRBJ2-2; D is perhaps TRBD2 (6 bases). The CDR3 is 13 residues long. The V gene lost 2 bases and the J gene lost 6 bases, with 8 bases spanning the gap. CDR1 is SGHRS and CDR2 is YFSETQ in the germline V gene. As DNA, the CDR3 is TGCGCCAGCAGCTTAGGAGGGCCCGGGGAGCTGTTTTTT. Its translation: CASSLGGPGELFF.

The gene calls are TRBV24-1 and TRBJ2-3, with 8 bases fitting TRBD2. CDR3 length: 15 amino acids. Germline assignment: CDR1 KGHDR and CDR2 SFDVKD. With 3 bases clipped from V and 3 bases from J, the junction kept 4 bases outside the gene matches. The CDR3, as DNA: TGTGCCACCAGTGATCACGGGGGGGGGACAGATACGCAGTATTTT. Residues: CATSDHGGGTDTQYF.

The genes are TRBV19 and TRBJ2-1; D gene ambiguous. The germline CDR1 and CDR2 sequences are LNHDA and SQIVND (reference sequence). Trimming cost V 5 bases and J 6 bases, with 17 bases left between them. CDR3 length: 15 amino acids. The CDR3 spells CASSSQPGLGNEQFF. DNA of the CDR3: TGTGCCAGTAGTTCCCAGCCCGGGTTGGGCAATGAGCAGTTCTTC.

The V call is TRBV6-6, the J call TRBJ1-1; maybe TRBD1 (6 bases). The germline V gene has CDR1 MNHNY and CDR2 SVGAGI (reference sequence). The V end lost 6 bases, the J end lost 8 bases, and 22 bases lay between the germline ends. The length of the CDR3 is 15 residues. CDR3 in DNA: TGTGCCAGCAGCCACCTTGCCCAGGGGAATCCCGAAGCTTTCTTT. Protein product: CASSHLAQGNPEAFF.

The chain combines TRBV5-1 with TRBJ2-7, with a weak D call TRBD1 (5 bases). The V end lost 4 bases, the J end lost 7 bases, and 27 bases lay between the germline ends. CDR1 and CDR2 from the germline V gene are SGHRS and YFSETQ. CDR3 length equals 17 residues. For the CDR3, the DNA is TGCGCCAGCAGCCCCTCCCTGCGCGGTCAGGGCACTTGGGAGCAGTACTTC. Translating it yields CASSPSLRGQGTWEQYF.

This rearrangement joins TRBV19 to TRBJ1-4; D ambiguous. This CDR3 is 12 amino acids long. CDR1 LNHDA and CDR2 SQIVND come from the germline V gene (reference sequence). Trimming shortened V by 5 bases and J by 2 bases, and 3 bases separated the two germline ends. The CDR3 reads CASSSTNEKLFF. DNA for the CDR3: TGTGCCAGTAGTTCGACTAATGAAAAACTGTTTTTT. Drawing the rest from reference TRBV19 and TRBJ1-4, the complete variable domain is DGGITQSPKYLFRKEGQNVTLSCEQNLNHDAMYWYRQDPGQGLRLIYYSQIVNDFQKGDIAEGYSVSREKKESFPLTVTSAQKNPTAFYLCASSSTNEKLFFGSGTQLSVL.

This CDR3 reads CASNLGVEGETQYF. CDR3 nucleotides: TGTGCCAGCAACCTGGGAGTTGAGGGAGAGACCCAGTACTTC. V and J are TRBV2 and TRBJ2-5, with a weak D call TRBD2 (5 bases). Germline lookup yields CDR1 SNHLY and CDR2 FYNNEI. The ends were cut back, 7 bases at V and 4 bases at J, with 16 bases in the middle. This CDR3 comprises 14 residues.

The chain couples TRBV19 to TRBJ1-6; D not certain. Trimming stripped 0 bases from V and 0 bases from J, with 12 bases between. The CDR3 totals 18 residues. CDR1 and CDR2 from the germline V gene are LNHDA and SQIVND (reference sequence). The CDR3 DNA reads TGTGCCAGTAGTATAGAGGCACCGCCAAGCTCCTATAATTCACCCCTCCACTTT. Its translation is CASSIEAPPSSYNSPLHF.

This chain uses TRBV11-2 with TRBJ1-5; TRBD1 might be the D (5 bases). Germline CDR1 and CDR2: SGHAT and FQNNGV. The CDR3 covers 14 residues. V lost 4 bases, J lost 0 bases, and 7 bases lay in between. CDR3 DNA: TGTGCCAGCAGCTCAAGGGGTAGCAATCAGCCCCAGCATTTT. Translated, it gives CASSSRGSNQPQHF. Supplemented by reference TRBV11-2 and TRBJ1-5, the full variable domain reads EAGVAQSPRYKIIEKRQSVAFWCNPISGHATLYWYQQILGQGPKLLIQFQNNGVVDDSQLPKDRFSAERLKGVDSTLKIQPAKLEDSAVYLCASSSRGSNQPQHFGDGTRLSIL.

This clone was picked up a small number of times. This rearrangement joins TRBV10-1 to TRBJ2-2; TRBD2 matches at 7 bases. The length of the CDR3 is 15 residues. The germline V gene has CDR1 WNHNN and CDR2 SYGVQD (reference sequence). V trimming: 3 bases; J trimming: 6 bases; junction bases outside the gene matches: 7. The CDR3 loop is CASSDGPGRAGELFF. The CDR3 nucleotides are TGCGCCAGCAGTGATGGACCAGGGAGGGCCGGGGAGCTGTTTTTT.

The rearrangement links TRBV4-2 to TRBJ2-2; no clear D gene. V was cut by 2 bases and J by 2 bases, with 6 bases left in between. The germline V gene has CDR1 LGHNA and CDR2 YNFKEQ. The CDR3 has 14 amino acids. As DNA, the CDR3 is TGTGCCAGCAGCCAAACAGTAAACACCGGGGAGCTGTTTTTT. Residues: CASSQTVNTGELFF.

The chain is built from TRBV7-6 and TRBJ2-5; perhaps TRBD2 as D (5 bases). The germline CDR1 and CDR2 sequences are SGHVS and FNYEAQ. The V end lost 2 bases, the J end lost 5 bases, and 9 bases lay between the germline ends. The length of the CDR3 is 13 residues. The CDR3 is CASSLHGEETQYF. CDR3 bases: TGTGCCAGCAGCTTACATGGGGAGGAGACCCAGTACTTC.

This rearrangement joins TRBV5-1 to TRBJ1-2; TRBD1 is a possible D gene (5 bases). This CDR3 is built from 18 residues. Trimming took 0 bases from V and 0 from J, leaving 18 bases between them. Germline CDR1 SGHRS, CDR2 YFSETQ. In DNA, the CDR3 is TGCGCCAGCAGCTTGGGGTTGACAGCAAATACCGCTAACTATGGCTACACCTTC. It is translated as CASSLGLTANTANYGYTF.

The rearrangement links TRBV4-1 to TRBJ2-1; TRBD2 agrees at 11 bases. The CDR3 extends over 16 amino acids. Germline V gene data show CDR1 as MGHRA and CDR2 as YSYEKL. V dropped 0 bases and J dropped 4; count of bases not matched to a gene: 2. The CDR3 DNA follows: TGCGCCAGCAGCCAAGAGCCTAGCGGGGGGTACAATGAGCAGTTCTTC. Protein sequence: CASSQEPSGGYNEQFF.

The V and J genes are TRBV29-1 and TRBJ2-3, with 7 positions matching TRBD1. Germline CDR1 is SQVTM and CDR2 is ANQGSEA. The CDR3 is made up of 14 amino acids. With 4 bases clipped from V and 5 bases from J, the junction kept 9 bases outside the gene matches. CDR3 sequence reads: CSVGVTGYIDTQYF. As DNA, the CDR3 is TGCAGCGTTGGGGTGACAGGGTATATAGATACGCAGTATTTT.

The rearrangement joins TRBV7-3 to TRBJ2-7; a weak D match, TRBD1 (6 bases). CDR1 and CDR2 from the germline V gene are SGHTA and FQGTGA. The CDR3 is 15 amino acids. The V end was cut by 5 bases, the J end by 6 bases, with 20 bases between. CDR3 coding DNA: TGTGCCAGCAGCCCGCTCCCGGGACAAGGGGTCGAGCAGTACTTC. It codes for CASSPLPGQGVEQYF.

The chain combines TRBV19 with TRBJ2-4, with 11 bases fitting TRBD1. V was clipped by 4 bases and J by 2 bases; unmatched bases: 10. The CDR3 covers 18 residues. The germline V gene encodes CDR1 LNHDA and CDR2 SQIVND (reference sequence). Here the CDR3 reads CASSTVPGTGGTKNIQYF. The CDR3 DNA sequence: TGTGCCAGTAGTACTGTCCCCGGGACAGGGGGGACCAAAAACATTCAGTACTTC.

This clone was recorded only once. This sequence joins TRBV5-8 and TRBJ2-5; the match to TRBD2 covers 9 bases. The CDR3 loop spans 16 amino acids. Trimming cost V 1 base and J 1 base; bases outside gene matches: 5. Germline CDR1 is SGHTS and CDR2 is YDEGEE. In DNA, the CDR3 is TGTGCCAGCAGCTTGATGGCGGGGGGGTTCCAAGAGACCCAGTACTTC. Its protein is CASSLMAGGFQETQYF.

This rearrangement joins TRBV11-2 to TRBJ1-6, with 8 positions matching TRBD1. The CDR3 is 16 amino acids. CDR1 is SGHAT and CDR2 is FQNNGV in the germline V gene. V trimming: 3 bases; J trimming: 7 bases; junction bases outside the gene matches: 8. The CDR3 region has the DNA TGTGCCAGCAGCTTGGCTCGGGACAGGCAAAATTCACCCCTCCACTTT. It yields the protein CASSLARDRQNSPLHF.

CDR3 DNA sequence: TGTGCCAGCAGCCCCGGGACAGGGTACACCGGGGAGCTGTTTTTT. It encodes CASSPGTGYTGELFF. This chain joins TRBV11-3 and TRBJ2-2, with TRBD1 identical over 9 bases. CDR3 length equals 15 residues. The junction had 4 bases not matched to a gene; V was cut back by 5 bases and J by 3 bases. Germline V gene data show CDR1 as SGHNT and CDR2 as YENEEA.

J is TRBJ2-4 and V is TRBV7-6; a possible D gene is TRBD1 (6 bases). Trimming removed 0 bases from V and 5 bases from J, with 8 bases in between. CDR3 length: 14 amino acids. Germline assignment: CDR1 SGHVS and CDR2 FNYEAQ. The DNA for the CDR3 is TGTGCCAGCAGCTTAGCGGGGGCCGAAAACATTCAGTACTTC. This gives the protein CASSLAGAENIQYF.

The CDR3 here is CASSLSLAGGFEQYF. Here the CDR3 DNA reads TGTGCCAGCAGCTTAAGCCTAGCGGGGGGTTTCGAGCAGTACTTC. The chain links TRBV7-3 to TRBJ2-7; 11 bases fit TRBD2. The CDR3 consists of 15 residues. V lost 1 base to trimming and J lost 6 bases; unmatched junction nucleotides: 5. Germline V gene sequence: CDR1 SGHTA, CDR2 FQGTGA. Filled out from reference TRBV7-3 and TRBJ2-7, the complete variable domain reads GAGVSQTPSNKVTEKGKYVELRCDPISGHTALYWYRQSLGQGPEFLIYFQGTGAADDSGLPNDRFFAVRPEGSVSTLKIQRTERGDSAVYLCASSLSLAGGFEQYFGPGTRLTVT.

The genes are TRBV10-3 and TRBJ2-1, with TRBD2 as a possible D gene (5 bases). This CDR3 has 16 amino acids. The ends were cut back, 0 bases at V and 0 bases at J, with 9 bases in the middle. Germline V gene data show CDR1 as ENHRY and CDR2 as SYGVKD. The CDR3 loop is CAISESEANSYNEQFF. CDR3 nucleotides: TGTGCCATCAGTGAGTCGGAGGCCAACTCCTACAATGAGCAGTTCTTC.